The 25 T cell receptor beta chains below come from one sample, sequenced in a study of blood T cell repertoires in COVID-19. Repertoires were generated with immunoSEQ multiplex PCR, while TCRdb's copy carries only in-frame clones and drops some. The data show hundreds of thousands of clones, 87% seen once. Sequences were obtained from peripheral blood. These receptor sequences come from a man in his sixties who had recovered from COVID-19.

The chain has TRBV6-5 and TRBJ2-5, with 8 bases matching TRBD1. CDR3 length: 15 residues. Germline V gives CDR1 MNHEY, CDR2 SVGAGI. V trimming: 2 bases; J trimming: 3 bases; junction bases outside the gene matches: 5. The CDR3 here is CASSYPGQGKETQYF. The CDR3 bases are TGTGCCAGCAGTTACCCCGGACAGGGAAAAGAGACCCAGTACTTC.

This chain uses TRBV4-2 with TRBJ2-6; 10 nucleotides line up with TRBD1. The germline gives CDR1 LGHNA, CDR2 YNFKEQ. This CDR3 region has 17 residues. Germline trimming cut 4 bases from V and 2 bases from J; bases unmatched to any gene: 5. The CDR3 bases are TGTGCCAGCAGCCGGGGACAGGGGAGGACTGGGGCCAACGTCCTGACTTTC. Translation gives CASSRGQGRTGANVLTF.

This chain links TRBV7-9 with TRBJ1-1, with TRBD1 matching over 7 bases. Unmatched junction bases numbered 5, after V lost 5 bases and J lost 2 bases. The CDR3 loop spans 14 amino acids. The germline CDR1 and CDR2 sequences are SEHNR and FQNEAQ (reference sequence). CDR3: CASSHGTANTEAFF. The CDR3 DNA reads TGTGCCAGCAGCCACGGGACAGCAAACACTGAAGCTTTCTTT.

V is TRBV6-1 and J is TRBJ2-7; D unresolved. The V end lost 2 bases, the J end lost 4 bases, and 9 bases lay between the germline ends. Germline CDR1 reads MNHNS; CDR2 reads SASEGT. This CDR3 comprises 13 residues. The CDR3 loop reads CASSELLTYEQYV. The CDR3 bases are TGTGCCAGCAGTGAACTGCTCACATACGAGCAGTACGTC.

The chain carries TRBV5-1 and TRBJ1-6; unclear D gene. Germline-derived CDR1 and CDR2 are SGHRS and YFSETQ. The CDR3 is made up of 14 amino acids. V dropped 0 bases and J dropped 10 bases, with 11 bases sitting between them. CDR3 protein: CASSLAEDRSPLHF. The CDR3, as DNA: TGCGCCAGCAGCTTGGCCGAGGATCGCTCACCCCTCCACTTT.

The chain joins TRBV5-1 to TRBJ1-6; TRBD1 is a possible D gene (5 bases). Germline CDR1 reads SGHRS; CDR2 reads YFSETQ. Trimming shortened V by 4 bases and J by 5 bases, and 10 bases separated the two germline ends. CDR3 size: 14 residues. As DNA, the CDR3 is TGCGCCAGCAGCCTACAGGCCGATAATTCACCCCTCCACTTT. Encoded protein: CASSLQADNSPLHF. The complete variable domain, with remaining parts taken from reference TRBV5-1 and TRBJ1-6, reads KAGVTQTPRYLIKTRGQQVTLSCSPISGHRSVSWYQQTPGQGLQFLFEYFSETQRNKGNFPGRFSGRQFSNSRSEMNVSTLELGDSALYLCASSLQADNSPLHFGNGTRLTVT.

The chain employs TRBV24-1 and TRBJ2-7; 8 positions match TRBD2. CDR3 length: 13 residues. Per the germline V gene, CDR1 is KGHDR and CDR2 is SFDVKD. The J segment lost 2 bases and the V segment lost 10 bases, leaving 6 bases of the junction unmatched. In nucleotides, the CDR3 is TGTGCCACGGCCGGGGGGGGGACCTACGAGCAGTACTTC. Translated: CATAGGGTYEQYF.

This clone was detected a few times. Other DNA sequences within the sample encode an identical CDR3. This chain uses TRBV5-1 with TRBJ2-2; 7 positions match TRBD2. Germline CDR1 and CDR2: SGHRS and YFSETQ. Trimming cost V 4 bases and J 0 bases; bases outside gene matches: 6. The CDR3 loop spans 16 amino acids. CDR3 bases: TGCGCCAGCAGCAGCCGACTAGCCCCGAACACCGGGGAGCTGTTTTTT. It encodes CASSSRLAPNTGELFF.

The rearrangement joins TRBV12-3 or TRBV12-4 to TRBJ1-1; possible D gene TRBD1, 5 bases. The CDR3 contains 13 residues. V lost 4 bases to trimming and J lost 1 base, with 7 bases between them. This chain's CDR3 is CASSWGENTEAFF. The DNA for the CDR3 is TGTGCCAGCAGTTGGGGGGAGAACACTGAAGCTTTCTTT.

The chain combines TRBV7-2 with TRBJ2-1; 11 bases are a match to TRBD2. There are 15 residues in the CDR3. In germline, CDR1 is SGHTA, CDR2 FQGNSA. The J segment lost 12 bases and the V segment lost 1 base, leaving 8 bases of the junction unmatched. In DNA, the CDR3 is TGTGCCAGCAGCTTAGAGCTAGCGGGGGGCCAATCGCAGTTCTTC. Its protein is CASSLELAGGQSQFF.

V gene TRBV2 combines with J gene TRBJ2-7, with D possibly being TRBD1 (6 bases). This CDR3 region has 14 residues. Germline CDR1 SNHLY, CDR2 FYNNEI. V was cut by 6 bases and J by 2 bases, with 14 bases left in between. CDR3 in amino acids: CASSLQGLPYEQYF. DNA of the CDR3: TGTGCCAGCAGCCTCCAGGGGCTCCCCTACGAGCAGTACTTC.

V usage is TRBV7-9 and J usage is TRBJ2-2, with unresolved D. Germline V gives CDR1 SEHNR, CDR2 FQNEAQ (reference sequence). Trimming took 4 bases from V and 1 from J, leaving 7 bases between them. The CDR3 is 14 residues long. The CDR3 spells CASSYILNTGELFF. Here the CDR3 DNA reads TGTGCCAGCAGCTACATTTTGAACACCGGGGAGCTGTTTTTT.

The chain uses TRBV30 and TRBJ1-1, with 7 bases fitting TRBD1. There are 15 residues in the CDR3. Germline CDR1 and CDR2: GTSNPN and SVGIG (reference sequence). The trim removed 1 base at V and 1 base at J, leaving 6 bases unmatched. The CDR3 nucleotides read TGTGCCTGGAGTGACGACAGGGACGGGAACACTGAAGCTTTCTTT. Encoded protein: CAWSDDRDGNTEAFF.

This clone was counted between two and nine times. This chain joins TRBV18 and TRBJ2-2; D is perhaps TRBD2 (5 bases). Per germline, CDR1 KGHSH and CDR2 LQKENI. Trimming removed 0 bases at V and 0 bases at J, with 8 bases between. The CDR3 has 16 amino acids. This CDR3 reads CASSPPGEANTGELFF. Written as DNA, the CDR3 is TGTGCCAGCTCACCACCCGGGGAAGCGAACACCGGGGAGCTGTTTTTT.

The V gene is TRBV7-9, the J gene TRBJ2-1; tentatively, D is TRBD2 (5 bases). The germline gives CDR1 SEHNR, CDR2 FQNEAQ (reference sequence). Trimming cost V 2 bases and J 5 bases, with 10 bases left between them. This CDR3 comprises 14 residues. The CDR3 DNA is TGTGCCAGCAGCTTAAGGACTCGAAACAATGAGCAGTTCTTC. Amino acid sequence: CASSLRTRNNEQFF.

The gene calls are TRBV11-2 and TRBJ1-6, with D possibly being TRBD1 (6 bases). This CDR3 is 13 amino acids long. Trimming pared 2 bases from V and 10 bases from J, leaving 9 bases between. Germline V CDR1 and CDR2: SGHAT, FQNNGV. The chain's CDR3 is CASSLKGDSPLHF. As DNA, the CDR3 is TGTGCCAGCAGCTTAAAGGGGGACTCACCCCTCCACTTT. Filled out from reference TRBV11-2 and TRBJ1-6, the complete variable domain reads EAGVAQSPRYKIIEKRQSVAFWCNPISGHATLYWYQQILGQGPKLLIQFQNNGVVDDSQLPKDRFSAERLKGVDSTLKIQPAKLEDSAVYLCASSLKGDSPLHFGNGTRLTVT.

The chain links TRBV5-1 to TRBJ1-2, with 7 bases fitting TRBD1. CDR1 is SGHRS and CDR2 is YFSETQ in the germline V gene. The CDR3 spans 13 residues. Trimming removed 4 bases from V and 4 bases from J; junction bases left unmatched: 4. This CDR3 reads CASSMGTVYGYTF. CDR3 in DNA: TGCGCCAGCAGCATGGGGACAGTCTATGGCTACACCTTC.

This chain joins TRBV11-2 and TRBJ2-1, with D unclear. Trimming shortened V by 5 bases and J by 7 bases, and 12 bases separated the two germline ends. This CDR3 is built from 13 residues. CDR1 and CDR2 (germline): SGHAT, FQNNGV. The CDR3 here is CASSRHGWNEQFF. The CDR3 region has the DNA TGTGCCAGCAGCCGACACGGTTGGAATGAGCAGTTCTTC.

This rearrangement joins TRBV5-6 to TRBJ2-7, with a possible D match to TRBD2 (6 bases). Germline V gene sequence: CDR1 SGHDT, CDR2 YYEEEE. V was cut by 7 bases and J by 3 bases, with 14 bases left in between. This CDR3 has 13 amino acids. For the CDR3, the DNA is TGTGCCAGCGGGTTAGTGCGGGGCTACGAGCAGTACTTC. Its protein product is CASGLVRGYEQYF.

The chain employs TRBV7-9 and TRBJ1-6, with TRBD1 matching 9 bases. Unmatched junction bases numbered 5, after V lost 5 bases and J lost 12 bases. This CDR3 region has 13 residues. CDR1 is SEHNR and CDR2 is FQNEAQ in the germline V gene (reference sequence). The CDR3 DNA reads TGTGCCAGCAGCCAGGGACAGGGTGAACCCCTCCACTTT. It encodes CASSQGQGEPLHF.

The chain couples TRBV2 to TRBJ1-6; no definite D call. CDR3 size: 14 residues. CDR1 and CDR2 from the germline V gene are SNHLY and FYNNEI. V was shortened by 10 bases and J by 9 bases, with 19 bases between the two germline ends. CDR3 region: CATYEGVGFSPLHF. CDR3 coding DNA: TGTGCCACCTACGAGGGTGTCGGTTTTTCACCCCTCCACTTT.

This clone came up once. The J gene is TRBJ2-1, the V gene TRBV7-2; the match to TRBD2 covers 8 bases. Per germline, CDR1 SGHTA and CDR2 FQGNSA. Trimming at V came to 5 bases and at J to 0 bases, leaving 6 bases not matched to a gene. This CDR3 contains 16 residues. The CDR3 nucleotides are TGTGCCAGCAGCGAAACTAGCGGCCTCTCCTACAATGAGCAGTTCTTC. Protein: CASSETSGLSYNEQFF. Drawing the rest from reference TRBV7-2 and TRBJ2-1, the complete variable domain is GAGVSQSPSNKVTEKGKDVELRCDPISGHTALYWYRQSLGQGLEFLIYFQGNSAPDKSGLPSDRFSAERTGGSVSTLTIQRTQQEDSAVYLCASSETSGLSYNEQFFGPGTRLTVL.

The J gene is TRBJ1-3, the V gene TRBV10-1, with D possibly being TRBD1 (6 bases). CDR1 and CDR2 (germline): WNHNN, SYGVQD (reference sequence). The V gene lost 3 bases and the J gene lost 4 bases, with 10 bases spanning the gap. This CDR3 region has 14 residues. The CDR3 is CASSDGGLGNTIYF. Written as DNA, the CDR3 is TGCGCCAGCAGTGACGGGGGGCTCGGAAACACCATATATTTT.

The rearrangement links TRBV10-1 to TRBJ1-5; 7 nucleotides agree with TRBD1. Germline CDR1 is WNHNN and CDR2 is SYGVQD (reference sequence). The CDR3 consists of 13 residues. J lost 4 bases, V lost 11 bases, and 8 bases had no gene match. The CDR3 region is CAGRDRRNQPQHF. The CDR3 bases are TGCGCCGGAAGGGACAGACGTAATCAGCCCCAGCATTTT.

J is TRBJ1-1 and V is TRBV5-6, with TRBD1 identical over 7 bases. Germline CDR1 reads SGHDT; CDR2 reads YYEEEE. Trimming at V came to 1 base and at J to 2 bases, leaving 14 bases not matched to a gene. The CDR3 has 18 amino acids. CDR3 sequence: CASSLPTGASLVNTEAFF. The CDR3 bases are TGTGCCAGCAGCTTGCCCACAGGGGCCTCGCTCGTTAACACTGAAGCTTTCTTT.